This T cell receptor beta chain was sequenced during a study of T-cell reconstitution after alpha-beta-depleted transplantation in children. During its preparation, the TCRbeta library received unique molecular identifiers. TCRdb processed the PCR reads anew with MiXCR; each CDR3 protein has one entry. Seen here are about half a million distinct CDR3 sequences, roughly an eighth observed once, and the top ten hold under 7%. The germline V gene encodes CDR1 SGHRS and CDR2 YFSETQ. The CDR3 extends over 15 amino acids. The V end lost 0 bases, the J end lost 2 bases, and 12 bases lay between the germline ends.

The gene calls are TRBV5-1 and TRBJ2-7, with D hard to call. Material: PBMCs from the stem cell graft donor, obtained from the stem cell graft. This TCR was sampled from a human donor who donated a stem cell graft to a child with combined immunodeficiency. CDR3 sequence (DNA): TGCGCCAGCAGCTTGGAAGGGTTGATGCCCTACGAGCAGTACTTC. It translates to CASSLEGLMPYEQYF.